A selection of T cell receptor beta chains follows, all from one sample in a study of T cell responses to AZD1222 COVID-19 vaccine. Method: immunoSEQ multiplex PCR; TCRdb's copy keeps in-frame clones and lacks some. In the table there are roughly 110,000 clones, roughly 90% of which are singletons. Sequenced here: peripheral blood, sampled on day 0 of AZD1222 vaccination. The receptors originated from an adult in good health. Both conserved end residues are part of each CDR3. A D gene is named only where the DNA matches it firmly. For some rows the clone size is stated as once, few or many, or as a class when expanded; others skip it.

v_call	j_call	clone_size	d_call	cdr3_length	cdr3_aa	cdr3_nt
TRBV18	TRBJ1-1	-	-	16	CASSPPQRFGGTEAFF	TGTGCCAGCTCACCACCCCAGCGATTCGGAGGCACTGAAGCTTTCTTT
TRBV18	TRBJ1-6	once	-	15	CASSPGRTDNSPLHF	TGTGCCAGCTCACCAGGGAGGACAGATAATTCACCCCTCCACTTT
TRBV7-9	TRBJ2-1	-	-	16	CASSSPAGGSYNEQFF	TGTGCCAGCAGCTCACCGGCAGGAGGCTCCTACAATGAGCAGTTCTTC
TRBV28	TRBJ1-5	-	-	14	CASSPDFGNQPQHF	TGTGCCAGCAGTCCCGATTTTGGCAATCAGCCCCAGCATTTT
TRBV5-8	TRBJ2-2	once	TRBD2	16	CASSLVLAGPSGELFF	TGTGCCAGCAGCTTGGTACTAGCGGGACCCTCCGGGGAGCTGTTTTTT
TRBV25-1	TRBJ2-1	-	-	15	CASSHGVARLNEQFF	TGTGCCAGCAGTCACGGGGTAGCGAGGCTAAATGAGCAGTTCTTC
TRBV4-2	TRBJ2-1	-	-	14	CASSQRDWDNEQFF	TGTGCCAGCAGCCAGCGGGACTGGGACAATGAGCAGTTCTTC
TRBV30	TRBJ1-1	-	-	13	CAWSDGVGTEAFF	TGTGCCTGGAGTGACGGGGTTGGCACTGAAGCTTTCTTT
TRBV6-2/TRBV6-3	TRBJ1-1	-	-	15	CASSLTGSVGTEAFF	TGTGCCAGCAGTTTAACAGGGAGTGTAGGCACTGAAGCTTTCTTT
TRBV4-1	TRBJ2-1	few	TRBD2	17	CASSQVDSGSSYNEQFF	TGCGCCAGCAGCCAAGTCGATAGCGGGAGCTCCTACAATGAGCAGTTCTTC
TRBV18	TRBJ2-1	-	-	13	CASSPPPRNEQFF	TGTGCCAGCTCACCCCCGCCGCGTAATGAGCAGTTCTTC
TRBV9	TRBJ1-1	-	-	15	CASSVGTPLNTEAFF	TGTGCCAGCAGCGTCGGGACTCCCCTGAACACTGAAGCTTTCTTT
TRBV28	TRBJ1-6	-	-	12	CAGATYNSPLHF	TGTGCAGGGGCAACCTATAATTCACCCCTCCACTTT
TRBV21-1	TRBJ2-3	-	-	14	CASSKYLRADTQYF	TGTGCCAGCAGCAAATACCTCAGGGCAGATACGCAGTATTTT
TRBV9	TRBJ1-1	-	TRBD1	13	CASSVVTGVEAFF	TGTGCCAGCAGCGTAGTGACAGGGGTTGAAGCTTTCTTT
TRBV11-1	TRBJ1-5	-	-	13	CASSSGEEQPQHF	TGTGCCAGCAGCTCAGGGGAGGAGCAGCCCCAGCATTTT
TRBV7-7	TRBJ2-1	-	TRBD1	16	CASSFWDRALDNEQFF	TGTGCTAGCAGCTTCTGGGACAGGGCCCTTGACAATGAGCAGTTCTTC
TRBV7-3	TRBJ2-2	few	TRBD2	15	CASSLGTSGSRELFF	TGTGCCAGCAGCCTCGGGACTAGCGGGAGTCGGGAGCTGTTTTTT
TRBV19	TRBJ1-5	few	-	15	CASSVGWASNQPQHF	TGTGCCAGTAGTGTAGGCTGGGCTAGCAATCAGCCCCAGCATTTT
TRBV24-1	TRBJ1-2	-	-	14	CATSDPTVSYGYTF	TGTGCCACCAGTGATCCGACAGTGTCCTATGGCTACACCTTC
TRBV6-5	TRBJ2-7	-	-	13	CASTRDGAYEQYF	TGTGCCAGCACTCGGGACGGCGCCTACGAGCAGTACTTC
TRBV7-2	TRBJ1-1	once	-	15	CASSLAKGVGTEAFF	TGTGCCAGCAGCTTAGCGAAGGGGGTCGGCACTGAAGCTTTCTTT
TRBV18	TRBJ1-5	-	TRBD1	13	CASSPDRGVPQHF	TGTGCCAGCTCACCAGACAGGGGAGTGCCCCAGCATTTT
TRBV5-1	TRBJ2-1	-	-	12	CASSFEYNEQFF	TGCGCCAGCAGCTTCGAGTACAATGAGCAGTTCTTC
TRBV28	TRBJ1-2	-	-	13	CASSLDNSYGYTF	TGTGCCAGCAGTTTAGACAATTCCTATGGCTACACCTTC
TRBV25-1	TRBJ2-7	few	-	13	CASSDPLVYEQYF	TGTGCCAGCAGTGATCCCCTCGTCTACGAGCAGTACTTC
TRBV5-8	TRBJ1-3	-	-	15	CASSSIQGSGNTIYF	TGTGCCAGCAGCTCAATTCAGGGTTCTGGAAACACCATATATTTT
TRBV6-1	TRBJ2-2	-	-	14	CASSERGDTGELFF	TGTGCCAGCAGTGAACGCGGGGACACCGGGGAGCTGTTTTTT
TRBV19	TRBJ2-3	-	TRBD1	14	CASRDRGRADTQYF	TGTGCCAGCCGGGACAGGGGGCGCGCAGATACGCAGTATTTT
TRBV5-1	TRBJ1-6	-	-	14	CASRSALYNSPLHF	TGCGCCAGCAGATCAGCTTTATATAATTCACCCCTCCACTTT
TRBV10-1	TRBJ2-1	-	-	15	CASSEDPSRRNEQFF	TGCGCCAGCAGTGAGGACCCTAGCAGAAGGAATGAGCAGTTCTTC
TRBV6-2/TRBV6-3	TRBJ1-5	-	-	15	CASSYSMPGRQPQHF	TGTGCCAGCAGTTACTCGATGCCCGGCAGGCAGCCCCAGCATTTT
TRBV5-1	TRBJ2-3	-	-	15	CASSLTTQEGDTQYF	TGCGCCAGCAGCTTAACAACACAGGAAGGGGATACGCAGTATTTT
TRBV7-2	TRBJ2-3	-	TRBD2	16	CASSPPSGRSTDTQYF	TGTGCCAGCAGCCCGCCTAGCGGGAGGAGCACAGATACGCAGTATTTT
TRBV27	TRBJ1-1	-	-	16	CASSSPTGGMNTEAFF	TGTGCCAGCAGTTCCCCAACGGGTGGCATGAACACTGAAGCTTTCTTT
TRBV10-3	TRBJ2-6	-	TRBD2	17	CAIKGETSGKGANVLTF	TGTGCCATCAAAGGAGAGACTAGCGGGAAAGGGGCCAACGTCCTGACTTTC
TRBV7-2	TRBJ2-2	-	TRBD1	16	CASSSYRGRISGELFF	TGTGCCAGCAGCTCCTACAGGGGGCGAATCTCCGGGGAGCTGTTTTTT
TRBV14	TRBJ1-1	-	TRBD1	15	CASSYRQGGDTEAFF	TGTGCCAGCAGCTACCGACAGGGAGGGGACACTGAAGCTTTCTTT
TRBV6-5	TRBJ1-1	-	-	14	CASRGNSLKVEAFF	TGTGCCAGCAGGGGGAACAGCTTAAAAGTTGAAGCTTTCTTT
TRBV7-9	TRBJ2-1	-	-	15	CASSLGSGSYNEQFF	TGTGCCAGCAGCTTAGGTAGCGGCTCCTACAATGAGCAGTTCTTC
TRBV4-3	TRBJ2-1	-	TRBD2	14	CASSQDRLAGNQFF	TGCGCCAGCAGCCAAGATCGCCTAGCGGGGAATCAGTTCTTC
TRBV9	TRBJ1-1	once	-	13	CASSGGGTTEAFF	TGTGCCAGCAGCGGGGGGGGAACCACTGAAGCTTTCTTT
TRBV27	TRBJ1-2	-	TRBD1	16	CASSITGTGGLRGYTF	TGTGCCAGCAGTATCACCGGGACAGGGGGTTTGCGTGGCTACACCTTC
TRBV6-5	TRBJ2-7	-	TRBD2	14	CASKKPGLAYEQYF	TGTGCCAGCAAAAAACCGGGACTAGCGTACGAGCAGTACTTC
TRBV6-4	TRBJ1-2	-	-	15	CASSDSLGSRGGYTF	TGTGCCAGCAGTGACTCTTTGGGTTCTCGCGGAGGCTACACCTTC
TRBV7-9	TRBJ1-1	-	-	12	CASSPHRGEAFF	TGTGCCAGCAGCCCTCATCGGGGAGAAGCTTTCTTT
TRBV6-6	TRBJ1-4	-	TRBD1	14	CASRSGQGNEKLFF	TGTGCCAGCAGGTCGGGACAGGGTAATGAAAAACTGTTTTTT
TRBV18	TRBJ2-1	-	-	16	CASSPMGGSSYNEQFF	TGTGCCAGCTCACCAATGGGGGGAAGCTCCTACAATGAGCAGTTCTTC
TRBV2	TRBJ2-5	-	-	11	CTSRMEETQYF	TGTACCAGCAGGATGGAAGAGACCCAGTACTTC
TRBV24-1	TRBJ2-2	once	-	16	CATSDLSGRGTGELFF	TGTGCCACCAGTGATCTCTCAGGGCGAGGAACCGGGGAGCTGTTTTTT
TRBV6-6	TRBJ2-7	-	TRBD2	15	CASRKTSGRAYEQYF	TGTGCCAGCAGAAAGACTAGCGGGAGGGCCTACGAGCAGTACTTC
TRBV27	TRBJ1-5	-	-	12	CASATSSKPQHF	TGTGCCAGCGCTACTTCCTCTAAGCCCCAGCATTTT
TRBV7-2	TRBJ2-5	-	TRBD2	16	CASSSGGAGVGETQYF	TGTGCCAGCAGCTCCGGGGGAGCGGGAGTCGGAGAGACCCAGTACTTC
TRBV9	TRBJ2-1	-	-	16	CASSAGPPFAYNEQFF	TGTGCCAGCAGCGCCGGTCCCCCATTCGCCTACAATGAGCAGTTCTTC
TRBV11-3	TRBJ1-1	-	TRBD1	15	CASSPWDRLNTEAFF	TGTGCCAGCAGCCCCTGGGACAGATTGAACACTGAAGCTTTCTTT